This is a list of T cell receptor beta chains from one sample in a study of cytomegalovirus exposure and HLA in healthy donors. Sequencing was performed with immunoSEQ multiplex PCR; in TCRdb, only in-frame clones are kept and a portion is missing. Among around 210,000 clones, 70% to 80% were seen once, and the ten largest hold approximately 0.36%. Sequencing was carried out using PBMCs. The source of these receptors is a male donor in good health and CMV-seropositive. Each CDR3 is given with its conserved first and last residue. D genes are given only for firm matches. Clone size, where shown, is once, few, many, or a class for clones that have expanded.

d_gene: NA
abundance: NA
j_gene: TRBJ1-5
v_gene: TRBV7-6
CDR3aa: CASSLGRSSPQHF
CDR3nt: TGTGCCAGCAGCTTAGGGCGGAGCTCGCCCCAGCATTTT

d_gene: TRBD2
abundance: NA
j_gene: TRBJ2-2
v_gene: TRBV11-2
CDR3aa: CASSSRTSGRRWTGELFF
CDR3nt: TGTGCCAGCAGCTCCCGGACTAGCGGGAGAAGGTGGACCGGGGAGCTGTTTTTT

d_gene: NA
abundance: NA
j_gene: TRBJ2-7
v_gene: TRBV6-4
CDR3aa: CASPTGAAPYEQYF
CDR3nt: TGTGCCAGTCCAACTGGGGCGGCTCCCTACGAGCAGTACTTC

d_gene: TRBD1
abundance: NA
j_gene: TRBJ1-2
v_gene: TRBV7-8
CDR3aa: CASSLQGAYGYTF
CDR3nt: TGTGCCAGCAGCTTACAGGGGGCGTATGGCTACACCTTC

d_gene: TRBD2
abundance: NA
j_gene: TRBJ2-1
v_gene: TRBV19
CDR3aa: CASRTSGGFLSSYNEQFF
CDR3nt: TGTGCCAGCAGGACTAGCGGGGGTTTTCTAAGCTCCTACAATGAGCAGTTCTTC

d_gene: TRBD2
abundance: NA
j_gene: TRBJ2-7
v_gene: TRBV9
CDR3aa: CASSVGGPAGVQEQYF
CDR3nt: TGTGCCAGCAGCGTAGGAGGTCCGGCGGGAGTGCAAGAGCAGTACTTC

d_gene: NA
abundance: NA
j_gene: TRBJ1-5
v_gene: TRBV12-5
CDR3aa: CASARTDNQPQHF
CDR3nt: TGTGCTAGTGCCCGGACTGACAATCAGCCCCAGCATTTT

d_gene: NA
abundance: NA
j_gene: TRBJ1-2
v_gene: TRBV7-2
CDR3aa: CASSLAGPNYGYTF
CDR3nt: TGTGCCAGCAGCTTAGCGGGGCCTAACTATGGCTACACCTTC

d_gene: TRBD1
abundance: NA
j_gene: TRBJ1-3
v_gene: TRBV5-4
CDR3aa: CASSSYRGSGNTIYF
CDR3nt: TGTGCCAGCAGCTCTTACAGGGGATCTGGAAACACCATATATTTT

d_gene: NA
abundance: few
j_gene: TRBJ2-7
v_gene: TRBV21-1
CDR3aa: CASSKTTGQGESNHYEQYF
CDR3nt: TGTGCCAGCAGCAAAACTACGGGACAGGGGGAATCTAACCACTACGAGCAGTACTTC

d_gene: NA
abundance: NA
j_gene: TRBJ2-7
v_gene: TRBV7-9
CDR3aa: CSSSLAGQLSYEQYF
CDR3nt: TGTTCCAGCAGCTTAGCGGGACAGTTGTCCTACGAGCAGTACTTC

d_gene: TRBD1
abundance: NA
j_gene: TRBJ1-4
v_gene: TRBV4-3
CDR3aa: CASSQEGTGGLEKLFF
CDR3nt: TGCGCCAGCAGCCAAGAAGGAACAGGGGGTTTGGAAAAACTGTTTTTT

d_gene: NA
abundance: NA
j_gene: TRBJ2-1
v_gene: TRBV2
CDR3aa: CASFEGMVSGNEQFF
CDR3nt: TGTGCCAGCTTCGAGGGAATGGTTTCGGGCAATGAGCAGTTCTTC

d_gene: NA
abundance: NA
j_gene: TRBJ1-1
v_gene: TRBV30
CDR3aa: CAWSAVQGGFNTEAFF
CDR3nt: TGTGCCTGGAGTGCGGTACAGGGTGGTTTCAACACTGAAGCTTTCTTT

d_gene: NA
abundance: few
j_gene: TRBJ1-3
v_gene: TRBV6-5
CDR3aa: CASKVSGGSGNTIYF
CDR3nt: TGTGCCAGCAAAGTGAGCGGGGGCTCTGGAAACACCATATATTTT

d_gene: NA
abundance: once
j_gene: TRBJ2-1
v_gene: TRBV19
CDR3aa: CASSKREWSYNEQFF
CDR3nt: TGTGCCAGTAGTAAACGGGAGTGGTCCTACAATGAGCAGTTCTTC

d_gene: NA
abundance: NA
j_gene: TRBJ2-4
v_gene: TRBV4-1
CDR3aa: CASSRDRFLYF
CDR3nt: TGCGCCAGCAGCCGAGACAGGTTTTTGTACTTC

d_gene: NA
abundance: NA
j_gene: TRBJ1-4
v_gene: TRBV2
CDR3aa: CASRLNLQGFSEKLFF
CDR3nt: TGTGCCAGCAGACTAAACCTCCAGGGATTTAGTGAAAAACTGTTTTTT

d_gene: NA
abundance: once
j_gene: TRBJ2-3
v_gene: TRBV5-1
CDR3aa: CASSFSSSVDTQYF
CDR3nt: TGCGCCAGCAGCTTCTCTAGTTCCGTAGATACGCAGTATTTT

d_gene: NA
abundance: NA
j_gene: TRBJ2-7
v_gene: TRBV7-6
CDR3aa: CASSTTKYRTYEQYF
CDR3nt: TGTGCCAGCAGCACCACAAAGTACAGGACCTACGAGCAGTACTTC

d_gene: NA
abundance: NA
j_gene: TRBJ2-7
v_gene: TRBV5-1
CDR3aa: CASSLRGIGSYEQYF
CDR3nt: TGCGCCAGCAGCTTAAGGGGGATAGGGTCCTACGAGCAGTACTTC

d_gene: NA
abundance: NA
j_gene: TRBJ2-1
v_gene: TRBV7-9
CDR3aa: CASSLSVGVNEQFF
CDR3nt: TGTGCCAGCAGCTTAAGTGTTGGAGTCAATGAGCAGTTCTTC

d_gene: TRBD2
abundance: NA
j_gene: TRBJ2-3
v_gene: TRBV5-1
CDR3aa: CASSNGLAGGRTDTQYF
CDR3nt: TGCGCCAGCAGCAACGGACTAGCGGGGGGGCGCACAGATACGCAGTATTTT

d_gene: TRBD1
abundance: NA
j_gene: TRBJ1-1
v_gene: TRBV5-8
CDR3aa: CASSLESGGENTEAFF
CDR3nt: TGTGCCAGCAGCTTGGAGTCAGGGGGCGAGAACACTGAAGCTTTCTTT

d_gene: NA
abundance: NA
j_gene: TRBJ1-1
v_gene: TRBV19
CDR3aa: CASSRLAGTEAFF
CDR3nt: TGTGCCAGTAGCCGACTAGCCGGCACTGAAGCTTTCTTT

d_gene: TRBD1
abundance: NA
j_gene: TRBJ1-4
v_gene: TRBV2
CDR3aa: CASGLGDSPNEKLFF
CDR3nt: TGTGCCAGCGGCCTAGGGGACAGCCCTAATGAAAAACTGTTTTTT